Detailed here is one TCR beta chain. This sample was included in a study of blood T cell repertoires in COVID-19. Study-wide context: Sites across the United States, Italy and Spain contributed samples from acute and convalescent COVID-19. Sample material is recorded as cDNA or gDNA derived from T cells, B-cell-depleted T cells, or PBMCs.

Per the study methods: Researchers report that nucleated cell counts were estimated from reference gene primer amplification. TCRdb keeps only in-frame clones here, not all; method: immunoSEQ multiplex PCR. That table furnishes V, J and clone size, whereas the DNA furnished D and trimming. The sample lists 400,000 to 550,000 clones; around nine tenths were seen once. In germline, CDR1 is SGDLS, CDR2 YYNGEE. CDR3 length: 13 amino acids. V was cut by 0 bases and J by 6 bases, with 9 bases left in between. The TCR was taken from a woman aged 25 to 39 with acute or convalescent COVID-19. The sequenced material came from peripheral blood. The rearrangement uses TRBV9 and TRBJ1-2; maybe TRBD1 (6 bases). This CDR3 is CASSVEQGDGYTF. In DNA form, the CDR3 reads TGTGCCAGCAGCGTAGAACAGGGTGATGGCTACACCTTC.